This TCR beta chain was retrieved from a study of cytomegalovirus exposure and HLA in healthy donors. Germline V gene sequence: CDR1 MNHEY, CDR2 SMNVEV (reference sequence). The CDR3 runs to 12 residues. With 10 bases clipped from V and 2 bases from J, the junction kept 4 bases outside the gene matches. Some clones are missing from TCRdb's copy, which holds only in-frame ones; the method was immunoSEQ multiplex PCR. The table records approximately 270,000 clones, 65% to 90% of them present only once. The clonotype was recovered from a woman aged 18-35 years in good health and CMV-seronegative. The sample was PBMCs. The chain is built from TRBV27 and TRBJ2-5; 7 nucleotides match TRBD2. The CDR3: CATRGVQETQYF. The CDR3 region has the DNA TGTGCCACCCGGGGGGTTCAAGAGACCCAGTACTTC.